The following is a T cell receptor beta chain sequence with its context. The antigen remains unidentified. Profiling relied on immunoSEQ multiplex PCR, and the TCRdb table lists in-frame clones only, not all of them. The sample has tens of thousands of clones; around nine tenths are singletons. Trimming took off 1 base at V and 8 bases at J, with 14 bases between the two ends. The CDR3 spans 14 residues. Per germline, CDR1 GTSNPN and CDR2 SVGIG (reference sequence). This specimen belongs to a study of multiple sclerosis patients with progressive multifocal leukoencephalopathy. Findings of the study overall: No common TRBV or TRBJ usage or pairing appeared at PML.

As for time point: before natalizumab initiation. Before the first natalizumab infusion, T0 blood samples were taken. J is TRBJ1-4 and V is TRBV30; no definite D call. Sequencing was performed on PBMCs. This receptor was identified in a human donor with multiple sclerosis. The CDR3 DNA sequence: TGTGCCTGGAGTGCCGGATTGGTTGTAGAAAAACTGTTTTTT. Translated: CAWSAGLVVEKLFF.